This TCR beta chain derives from a study of naive and memory T cell subsets. Whole-study results and caveats: The RNA method is potentially sensitive to activation and differentiation changes.

Amplification of ligated cDNA took four PCR rounds with SP2 and nested alpha and beta constant primers. TCRdb called the UMI-ligation and nested PCR reads again in MiXCR, with one record for every CDR3 protein. Altogether over 20,000 distinct CDR3 sequences are present, roughly 5.4% being singletons, with the ten largest covering approximately 7.4%. Trimming took 2 bases from V and 4 from J; bases not matched to a gene: 4. From germline, CDR1 is MNHNY and CDR2 SVGAGI (reference sequence). This CDR3 region has 15 residues. This clonotype has at least ten counts. Its antigen remains unidentified. An oligonucleotide containing a UMI was ligated to the 3' end of TCR cDNA.

Sequencing was carried out using blood. J is TRBJ1-1 and V is TRBV6-6; the match to TRBD1 covers 10 bases. The receptor was isolated from an adult in good health. The CDR3 reads CASSYVGQGGTEAFF. CDR3 sequence (DNA): TGTGCCAGCAGTTACGTTGGACAGGGGGGCACTGAAGCTTTCTTT.